This T cell receptor beta chain was observed in a study of technical replicates of blood from several donors. This clone was counted a single time. Method: immunoSEQ multiplex PCR; TCRdb's copy keeps in-frame clones and lacks some. The sample records over 85,000 clones, almost 97% being singletons. Sequenced: T cells isolated from PBMCs. The source is a human donor in good health.

The CDR3 is CASSLTAGGSYEQYF. The CDR3 coding sequence is TGTGCCAGCAGTTTAACAGCGGGAGGCTCCTACGAGCAGTACTTC. The rearrangement joins TRBV28 to TRBJ2-7; 9 nucleotides match TRBD2. V was pared by 2 bases and J by 0 bases, with 2 bases of the junction left unmatched. The V gene's germline CDR1 is MDHEN and CDR2 SYDVKM. This CDR3 region has 15 residues.